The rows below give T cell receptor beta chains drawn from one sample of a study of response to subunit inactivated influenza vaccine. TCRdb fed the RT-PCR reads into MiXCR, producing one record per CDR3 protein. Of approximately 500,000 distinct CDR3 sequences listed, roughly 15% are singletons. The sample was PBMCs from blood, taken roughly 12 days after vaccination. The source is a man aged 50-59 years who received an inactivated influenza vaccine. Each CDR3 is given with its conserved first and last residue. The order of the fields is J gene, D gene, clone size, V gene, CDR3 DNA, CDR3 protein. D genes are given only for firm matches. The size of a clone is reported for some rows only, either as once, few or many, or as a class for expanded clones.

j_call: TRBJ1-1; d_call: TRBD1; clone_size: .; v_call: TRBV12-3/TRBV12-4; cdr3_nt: TGTGCCAGCAGTCCTTTTGGTGCAGGGGGCCTGGGAGCTTTCTTT; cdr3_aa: CASSPFGAGGLGAFF
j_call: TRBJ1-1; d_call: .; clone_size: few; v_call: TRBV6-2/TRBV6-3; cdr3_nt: TGTGCCAGCACCTCTTATCCGGGGCAAGTAAACACTGAAGCTTTCTTT; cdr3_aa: CASTSYPGQVNTEAFF
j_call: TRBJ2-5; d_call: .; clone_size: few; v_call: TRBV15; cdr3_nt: TGTGCCACCAGCAGAGAGAACAGGTTTGGGGAGACCCAGTACTTC; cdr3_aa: CATSRENRFGETQYF
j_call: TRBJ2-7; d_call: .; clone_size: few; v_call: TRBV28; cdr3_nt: TGTGCCAGCAGGGTAAGACAGGCATTCTCCTACGAGCAGTACTTC; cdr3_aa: CASRVRQAFSYEQYF
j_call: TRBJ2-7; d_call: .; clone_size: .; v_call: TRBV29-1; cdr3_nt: TGCAGCGTAGTAACAGGGTTCGAGCAGTACTTC; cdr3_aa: CSVVTGFEQYF
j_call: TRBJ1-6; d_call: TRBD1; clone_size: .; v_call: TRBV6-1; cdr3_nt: TGTGCCAGCAGCAACGTACTTAGGGACAGCTATAATTCACCCCTCCACTTT; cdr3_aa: CASSNVLRDSYNSPLHF
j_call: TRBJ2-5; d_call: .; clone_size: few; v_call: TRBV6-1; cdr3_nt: TGTGCCAGCAGTGAATCAGGGTTCCGCAAAGAGACCCAGTACTTC; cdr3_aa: CASSESGFRKETQYF
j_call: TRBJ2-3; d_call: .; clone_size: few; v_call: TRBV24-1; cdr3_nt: TGTGCCACCAACGCGGGATCCCAAGATACGCAGTATTTT; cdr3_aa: CATNAGSQDTQYF
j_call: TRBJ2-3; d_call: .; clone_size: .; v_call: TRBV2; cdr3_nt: TGTGCCAGCGGGTACCGGGCCCCAGATACGCAGTATTTT; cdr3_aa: CASGYRAPDTQYF
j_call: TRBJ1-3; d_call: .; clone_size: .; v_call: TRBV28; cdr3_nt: TGTGCCAGCAGGCAGGGAAATTCAGGAAACACCATATATTTT; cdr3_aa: CASRQGNSGNTIYF
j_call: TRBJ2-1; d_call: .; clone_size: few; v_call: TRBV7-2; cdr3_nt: TGTGCCAGCAGCTTACTAGCTGAAACCTACAATGAGCAGTTCTTC; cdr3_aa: CASSLLAETYNEQFF
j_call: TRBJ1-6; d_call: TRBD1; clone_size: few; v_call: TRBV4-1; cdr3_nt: TGCGCCAGCAGCCAACCGGCCAGGGGGCGGCCATGGGGTAATTCACCCCTCCACTTT; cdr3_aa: CASSQPARGRPWGNSPLHF
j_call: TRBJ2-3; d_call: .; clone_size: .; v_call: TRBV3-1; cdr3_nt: TGTGCCAGCAGCCCCGGGTGGACTCGCACAGATACGCAGTATTTT; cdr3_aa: CASSPGWTRTDTQYF
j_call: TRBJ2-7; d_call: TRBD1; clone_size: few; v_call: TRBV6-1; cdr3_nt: TGTGCCAGCAGTATCGGACAGGGTAAATCCTACGAGCAGTACTTC; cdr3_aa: CASSIGQGKSYEQYF
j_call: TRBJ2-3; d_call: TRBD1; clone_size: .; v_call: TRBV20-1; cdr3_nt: TGCAGTGCTAGCACCGTTACAGGGGGCGTAACAGATACGCAGTATTTT; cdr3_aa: CSASTVTGGVTDTQYF
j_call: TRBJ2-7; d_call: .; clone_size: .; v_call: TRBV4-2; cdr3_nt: TGTGCCAGCAGCCAAAGGATGGGGGCTGGATACGAGCAGTACTTC; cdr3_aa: CASSQRMGAGYEQYF
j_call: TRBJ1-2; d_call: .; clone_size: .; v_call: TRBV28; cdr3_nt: TGTGCCAGCTTCGAGTTTAAGGGGAACTATGGCTACACCTTC; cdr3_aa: CASFEFKGNYGYTF
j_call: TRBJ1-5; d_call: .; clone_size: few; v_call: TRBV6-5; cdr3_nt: TGTGCCAGCAGTTACAGCCCTTCCGCCAATCAGCCCCAGCATTTT; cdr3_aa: CASSYSPSANQPQHF
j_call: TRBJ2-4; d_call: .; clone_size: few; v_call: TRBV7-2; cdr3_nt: TGTGCCAGCAGCCCCCAACAGGGACTAGCCAAAAACATTCAGTACTTC; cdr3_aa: CASSPQQGLAKNIQYF
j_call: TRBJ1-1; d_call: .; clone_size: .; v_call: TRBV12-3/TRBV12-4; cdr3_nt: TGTGCCAGCAGTTTGAAGGTCGGTGGTCCCACTGAAGCTTTCTTT; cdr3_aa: CASSLKVGGPTEAFF
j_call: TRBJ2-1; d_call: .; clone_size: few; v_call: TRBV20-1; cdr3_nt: TGCAGTGCTCTCGCGGTTATTTACTACAATGAGCAGTTCTTC; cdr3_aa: CSALAVIYYNEQFF
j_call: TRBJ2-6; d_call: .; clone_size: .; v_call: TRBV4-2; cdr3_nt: TGTGCCAGCAGCCATATTGGCATAGGGGCCAACGTCCTGACTTTC; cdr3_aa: CASSHIGIGANVLTF
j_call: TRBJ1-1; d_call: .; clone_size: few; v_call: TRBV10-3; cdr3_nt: TGTGCCATCAGTGTACGTACGAACACTGAAGCTTTCTTT; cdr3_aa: CAISVRTNTEAFF
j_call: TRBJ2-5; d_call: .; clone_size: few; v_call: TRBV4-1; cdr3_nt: TGCGCCAGCAGCCAAGGGAGGGGGCAAAGTAGGGGAGAGACCCAGTACTTC; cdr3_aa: CASSQGRGQSRGETQYF
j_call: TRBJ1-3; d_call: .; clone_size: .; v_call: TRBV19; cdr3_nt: TGTGCCAGTAGTAACCTTGGAGTAGCAGGAAACACCATATATTTT; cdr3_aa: CASSNLGVAGNTIYF
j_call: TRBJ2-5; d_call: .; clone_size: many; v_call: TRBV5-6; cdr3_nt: TGTGCCAGCAGCTTGTTAGCGGAAGGCTTGAAAATTGAGACCCAGTACTTC; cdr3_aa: CASSLLAEGLKIETQYF
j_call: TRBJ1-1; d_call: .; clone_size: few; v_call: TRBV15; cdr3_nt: TGTGCCACCAGCAAAGGCAGGGCCATGAACACTGAAGCTTTCTTT; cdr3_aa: CATSKGRAMNTEAFF
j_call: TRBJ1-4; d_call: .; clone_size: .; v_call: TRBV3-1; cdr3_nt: TGTGCCAGCAGCCAATCCTTGGGGGGCATCGGTAATGAAAAACTGTTTTTT; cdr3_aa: CASSQSLGGIGNEKLFF
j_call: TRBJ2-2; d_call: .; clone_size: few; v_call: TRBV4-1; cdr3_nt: TGCGCCAGCAGCCACCCGGCCACCGGGGAGCTGTTTTTT; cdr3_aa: CASSHPATGELFF
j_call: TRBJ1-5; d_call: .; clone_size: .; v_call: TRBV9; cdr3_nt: TGTGCCAGCAGCGTAGACGGCAGGACCCATCAGCCCCAGCATTTT; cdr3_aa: CASSVDGRTHQPQHF
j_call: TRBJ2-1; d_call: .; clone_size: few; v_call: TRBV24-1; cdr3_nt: TGTGCCACCAGTTTAACAGCCAGCTCCTACAATGAGCAGTTCTTC; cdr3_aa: CATSLTASSYNEQFF
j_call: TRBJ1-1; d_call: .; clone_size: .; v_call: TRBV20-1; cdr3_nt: TGCAGTGCTAGAGATCTGGGGGCCGACACTGAAGCTTTCTTT; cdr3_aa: CSARDLGADTEAFF
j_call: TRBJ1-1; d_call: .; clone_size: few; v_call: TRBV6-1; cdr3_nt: TGTGCCAGCAAACCCCCCTTTAACCTCATGAACACTGAAGCTTTCTTT; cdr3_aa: CASKPPFNLMNTEAFF
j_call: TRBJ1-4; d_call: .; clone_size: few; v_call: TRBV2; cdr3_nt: TGTGCCAGCAGCGGCCTCGGCGCCGGGCAACTGTTTTTT; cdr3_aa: CASSGLGAGQLFF
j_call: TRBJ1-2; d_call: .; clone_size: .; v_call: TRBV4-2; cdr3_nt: TGTGCCAGCAGCCAAGTGCGACAGTCTCTTTTTAACTATGGCTACACCTTC; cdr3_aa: CASSQVRQSLFNYGYTF
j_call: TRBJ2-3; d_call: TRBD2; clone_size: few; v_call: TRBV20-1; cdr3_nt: TGCAGTGCTAGCAATGGACTAGCTACAGATACGCAGTATTTT; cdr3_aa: CSASNGLATDTQYF
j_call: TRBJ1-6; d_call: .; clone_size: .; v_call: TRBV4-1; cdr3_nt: TGCGCCAGCAGCCAAGAGGAGGGTTCAGGTTCACCCCTCCACTTT; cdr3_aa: CASSQEEGSGSPLHF
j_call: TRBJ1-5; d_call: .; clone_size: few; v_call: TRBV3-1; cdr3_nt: TGTGCCAGCAGCCAAGATGGTCGCAGGGGTCAGCCCCAGCATTTT; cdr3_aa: CASSQDGRRGQPQHF
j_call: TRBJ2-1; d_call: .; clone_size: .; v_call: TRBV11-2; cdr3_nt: TGTGCCAGCACCAACAGTTATGAGCAGTTCTTC; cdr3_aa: CASTNSYEQFF
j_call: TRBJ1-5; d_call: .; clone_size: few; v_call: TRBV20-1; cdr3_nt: TGCAGTGCCCACCCGGCAAAAGGTGGCAATCAGCCCCAGCATTTT; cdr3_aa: CSAHPAKGGNQPQHF
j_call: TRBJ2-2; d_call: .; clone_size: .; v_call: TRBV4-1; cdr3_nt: TGCGCCAGCAGCCTTACAGCGGCCCTCACCGGGGAGCTGTTTTTT; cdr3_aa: CASSLTAALTGELFF
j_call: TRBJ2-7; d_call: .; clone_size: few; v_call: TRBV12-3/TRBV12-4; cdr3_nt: TGTGCCAGCAGTATAACAGGGTCCTCCTACGAGCAGTACTTC; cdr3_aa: CASSITGSSYEQYF
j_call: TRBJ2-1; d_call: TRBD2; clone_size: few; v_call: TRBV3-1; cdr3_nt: TGTGCCAGCAGCCAAGTAGCGGGAGCCTACAATGAGCAGTTCTTC; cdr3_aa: CASSQVAGAYNEQFF
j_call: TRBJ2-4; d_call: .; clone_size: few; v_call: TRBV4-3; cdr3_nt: TGCGCCAGCAGCCAAGCTGGGGCGGGGGCGGAAAACATTCAGTACTTC; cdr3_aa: CASSQAGAGAENIQYF
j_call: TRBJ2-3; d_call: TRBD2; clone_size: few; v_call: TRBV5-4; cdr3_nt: TGTGCCAGCAGCGACATTAAGCGGGGGGCCACAGATACGCAGTATTTT; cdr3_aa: CASSDIKRGATDTQYF
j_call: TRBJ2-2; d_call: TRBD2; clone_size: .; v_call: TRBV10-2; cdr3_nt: TGCGCCAGCAGTGGGACTAGCAGTACCGGGGAGCTGTTTTTT; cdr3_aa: CASSGTSSTGELFF
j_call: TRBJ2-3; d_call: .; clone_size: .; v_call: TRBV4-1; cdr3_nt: TGCGCCAGCAGCCCGTCACAGGGGGGGGTAGATACGCAGTATTTT; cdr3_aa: CASSPSQGGVDTQYF
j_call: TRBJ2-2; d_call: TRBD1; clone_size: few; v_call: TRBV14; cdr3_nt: TGTGCCAGCAGCCCGACAGGGACGGCCGGGGAGCTGTTTTTT; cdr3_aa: CASSPTGTAGELFF
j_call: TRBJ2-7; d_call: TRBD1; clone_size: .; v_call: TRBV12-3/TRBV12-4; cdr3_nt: TGTGCCAGCAGTTTAGCGAGTGACAGGGTTGGACTCTACGAGCAGTACTTC; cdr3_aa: CASSLASDRVGLYEQYF
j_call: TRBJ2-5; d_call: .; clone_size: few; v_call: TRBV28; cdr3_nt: TGTGCCAGCGGGGTAGGACAGACCCAGTACTTC; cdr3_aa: CASGVGQTQYF